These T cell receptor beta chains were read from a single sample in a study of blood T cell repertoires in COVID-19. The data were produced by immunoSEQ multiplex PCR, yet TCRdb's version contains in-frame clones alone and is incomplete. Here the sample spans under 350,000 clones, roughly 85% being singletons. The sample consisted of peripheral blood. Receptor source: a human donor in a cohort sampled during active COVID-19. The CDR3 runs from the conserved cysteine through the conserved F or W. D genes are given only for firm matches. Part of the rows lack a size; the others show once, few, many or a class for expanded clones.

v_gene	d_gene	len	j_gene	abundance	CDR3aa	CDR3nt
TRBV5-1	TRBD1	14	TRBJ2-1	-	CASSLGQGWNEQFF	TGCGCCAGCAGCTTGGGACAGGGGTGGAATGAGCAGTTCTTC
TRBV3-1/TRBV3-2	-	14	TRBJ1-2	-	CASSQARANYGYTF	TGTGCCAGCAGCCAAGCCCGAGCTAACTATGGCTACACCTTC
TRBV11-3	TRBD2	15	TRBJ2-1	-	CASSLLAGGHNEQFF	TGTGCCAGCAGCCTTCTAGCGGGAGGGCACAATGAGCAGTTCTTC
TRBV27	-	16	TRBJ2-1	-	CASSPRRWSSYNEQFF	TGTGCCAGCAGCCCCCGAAGGTGGAGCTCCTACAATGAGCAGTTCTTC
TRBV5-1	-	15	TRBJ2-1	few	CASSSDSGPYNEQFF	TGCGCCAGCAGCTCGGACAGCGGCCCCTACAATGAGCAGTTCTTC
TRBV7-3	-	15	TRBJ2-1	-	CASSLMDTSYNEQFF	TGTGCCAGCAGCCTAATGGACACTTCCTACAATGAGCAGTTCTTC
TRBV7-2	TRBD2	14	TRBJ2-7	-	CASRAGLAGNEQYF	TGTGCCAGCAGGGCTGGACTAGCGGGAAACGAGCAGTACTTC
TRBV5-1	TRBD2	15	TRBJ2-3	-	CASSEGLARPDTQYF	TGCGCCAGCAGTGAAGGACTAGCGAGGCCAGATACGCAGTATTTT
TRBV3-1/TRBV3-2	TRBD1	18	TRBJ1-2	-	CASSQAGTGKSFGYGYTF	TGTGCCAGCAGCCAAGCCGGGACAGGGAAGTCGTTTGGCTATGGCTACACCTTC
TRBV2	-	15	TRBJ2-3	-	CASRILRDSTDTQYF	TGTGCCAGCAGAATCCTCCGGGACTCCACAGATACGCAGTATTTT
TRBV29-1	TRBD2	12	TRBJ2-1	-	CSVRTSGNEQFF	TGCAGCGTAAGAACTAGCGGGAATGAGCAGTTCTTC
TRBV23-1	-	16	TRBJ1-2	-	CASRTPGPDSPPGNTF	TGCGCCAGCAGAACCCCCGGTCCTGACAGCCCTCCTGGGAACACCTTC
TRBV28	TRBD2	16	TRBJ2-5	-	CASSLPTSGNQETQYF	TGTGCCAGCAGTTTACCGACTAGCGGAAACCAAGAGACCCAGTACTTC
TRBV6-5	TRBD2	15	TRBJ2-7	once	CASSSLTSGSYEQYF	TGTGCCAGCAGTAGTCTCACTAGCGGCTCCTACGAGCAGTACTTC
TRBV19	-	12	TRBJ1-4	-	CASSARLEKLFF	TGTGCCAGTAGTGCCAGACTTGAAAAACTGTTTTTT
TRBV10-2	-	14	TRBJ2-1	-	CASSDGMVYNEQFF	TGCGCCAGCAGTGACGGGATGGTTTACAATGAGCAGTTCTTC
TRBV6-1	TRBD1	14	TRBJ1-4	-	CASGRTGANEKLFF	TGTGCCAGCGGTCGGACAGGGGCTAATGAAAAACTGTTTTTT
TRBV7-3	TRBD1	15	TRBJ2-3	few	CASSLLGGPTDTQYF	TGTGCCAGCAGCTTATTAGGGGGCCCCACAGATACGCAGTATTTT
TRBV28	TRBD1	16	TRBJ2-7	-	CASSFSPHRGRSEQYF	TGTGCCAGCAGTTTTTCCCCCCACAGGGGGCGATCCGAGCAGTACTTC
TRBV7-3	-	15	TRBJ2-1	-	CASSQDGAFYNEQFF	TGTGCCAGCAGCCAAGATGGGGCTTTCTACAATGAGCAGTTCTTC
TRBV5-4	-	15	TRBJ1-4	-	CASSLATHSRPKLFF	TGTGCCAGCAGCTTGGCGACTCACTCTCGACCCAAACTGTTTTTT
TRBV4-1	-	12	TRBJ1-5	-	CASSQPGQPQHF	TGCGCCAGCAGCCAACCTGGCCAGCCCCAGCATTTT
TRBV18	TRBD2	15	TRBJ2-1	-	CASSTGTSGYNEQFF	TGTGCCAGCTCAACTGGGACTAGCGGGTACAATGAGCAGTTCTTC
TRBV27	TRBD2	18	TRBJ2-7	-	CARSEDLKTSGRLYEQYF	TGTGCCCGATCGGAGGATTTAAAGACTAGCGGGAGACTCTACGAGCAGTACTTC
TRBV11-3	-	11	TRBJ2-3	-	CASSSDSTQYF	TGTGCCAGCAGCTCTGACAGTACGCAGTATTTT
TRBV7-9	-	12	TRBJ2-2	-	CASSRGSGELFF	TGTGCCAGCAGCCGAGGGTCCGGGGAGCTGTTTTTT
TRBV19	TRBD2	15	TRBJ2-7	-	CASSFNSGFTYEQYF	TGTGCCAGCAGCTTTAATAGCGGGTTTACCTACGAGCAGTACTTC
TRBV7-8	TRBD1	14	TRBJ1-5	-	CASSWTGLNQPQHF	TGTGCCAGCAGCTGGACAGGGCTCAATCAGCCCCAGCATTTT
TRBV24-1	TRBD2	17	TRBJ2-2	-	CATSDIAGGPGTGELFF	TGTGCCACCAGTGATATCGCGGGAGGGCCCGGCACCGGGGAGCTGTTTTTT
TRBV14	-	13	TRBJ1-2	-	CASSGDRTSGYTF	TGTGCCAGCAGCGGCGACAGGACTTCAGGCTACACCTTC
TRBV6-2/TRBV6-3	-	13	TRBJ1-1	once	CASSTSPRPEAFF	TGTGCCAGCAGTACCTCTCCGCGCCCCGAAGCTTTCTTT
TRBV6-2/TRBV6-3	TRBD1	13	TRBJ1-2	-	CASSSTGAYGYTF	TGTGCCAGCAGTTCCACAGGGGCCTATGGCTACACCTTC
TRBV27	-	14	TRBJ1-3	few	CASSSINSGNTIYF	TGTGCCAGCAGTTCCATCAACTCTGGAAACACCATATATTTT
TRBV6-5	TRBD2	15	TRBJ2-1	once	CASRVGLAGHNEQFF	TGTGCCAGCAGAGTCGGACTAGCGGGACACAATGAGCAGTTCTTC
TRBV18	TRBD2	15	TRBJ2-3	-	CASSRTSGSSDTQYF	TGTGCCAGCTCGAGGACTAGCGGGAGTTCAGATACGCAGTATTTT
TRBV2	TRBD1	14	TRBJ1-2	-	CASSRTGRGYGYTF	TGTGCCAGCAGTCGGACAGGGAGGGGATATGGCTACACCTTC
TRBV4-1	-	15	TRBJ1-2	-	CASSQAGRSNYGYTF	TGCGCCAGCAGCCAGGCGGGCCGATCTAACTATGGCTACACCTTC
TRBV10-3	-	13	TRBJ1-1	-	CAIGGVSNTEAFF	TGTGCCATCGGGGGCGTGTCGAACACTGAAGCTTTCTTT
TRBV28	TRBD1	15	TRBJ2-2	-	CASSSGQMNTGELFF	TGTGCCAGCAGCTCGGGACAGATGAACACCGGGGAGCTGTTTTTT
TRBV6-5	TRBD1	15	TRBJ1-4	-	CASSPLTGVSEKLFF	TGTGCCAGCAGTCCCCTGACAGGGGTTAGCGAAAAACTGTTTTTT
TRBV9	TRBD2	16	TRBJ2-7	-	CASSVGGLAVPYEQYF	TGTGCCAGCAGCGTAGGAGGACTAGCGGTTCCCTACGAGCAGTACTTC
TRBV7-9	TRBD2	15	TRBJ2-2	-	CASSLAERGTGELFF	TGTGCCAGCAGTCTAGCGGAACGGGGGACCGGGGAGCTGTTTTTT
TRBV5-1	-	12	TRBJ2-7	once	CASSRTNYEQYF	TGCGCCAGCAGTAGGACTAACTACGAGCAGTACTTC
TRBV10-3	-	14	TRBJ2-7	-	CAISFSGGINEQYF	TGTGCCATCAGTTTTTCCGGGGGTATCAACGAGCAGTACTTC
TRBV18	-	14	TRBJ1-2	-	CASSPLGTPYGYTF	TGTGCCAGCTCACCACTCGGGACACCCTATGGCTACACCTTC
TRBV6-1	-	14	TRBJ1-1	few	CASSEDGGYTEAFF	TGTGCCAGCAGTGAAGATGGCGGGTACACTGAAGCTTTCTTT
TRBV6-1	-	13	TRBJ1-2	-	CASSDQGRYGYTF	TGTGCCAGCAGTGATCAAGGGAGGTATGGCTACACCTTC
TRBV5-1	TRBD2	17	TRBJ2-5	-	CASSPGLAGGPGETQYF	TGCGCCAGCAGCCCGGGACTAGCGGGAGGGCCGGGAGAGACCCAGTACTTC
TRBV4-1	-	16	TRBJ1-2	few	CASSRPEAARLSGYTF	TGCGCCAGCAGCCGTCCGGAGGCAGCCCGGTTATCTGGCTACACCTTC
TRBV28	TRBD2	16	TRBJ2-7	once	CASSLPTSGRAAEQYF	TGTGCCAGCAGTCTCCCGACTAGCGGGAGGGCCGCCGAGCAGTACTTC
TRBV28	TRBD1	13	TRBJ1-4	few	CASSLGQGEKLFF	TGTGCCAGCAGTTTGGGACAGGGGGAAAAACTGTTTTTT
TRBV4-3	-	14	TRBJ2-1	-	CASSQRGWNNEQFF	TGCGCCAGCAGCCAAAGGGGGTGGAACAATGAGCAGTTCTTC
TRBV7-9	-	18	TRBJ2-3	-	CASSLEGLGMWVADTQYF	TGTGCCAGCAGCTTAGAAGGGCTCGGGATGTGGGTCGCAGATACGCAGTATTTT
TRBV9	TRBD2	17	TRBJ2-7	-	CASSAAGVSGSSYEQYF	TGTGCCAGCAGCGCCGCGGGGGTTAGCGGGAGCTCCTACGAGCAGTACTTC
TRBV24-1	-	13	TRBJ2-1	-	CATSAQGRDEQFF	TGTGCCACCAGTGCCCAGGGGAGGGATGAGCAGTTCTTC
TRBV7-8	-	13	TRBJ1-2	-	CASSSGPGAGYTF	TGTGCCAGCAGCTCCGGACCAGGGGCGGGCTACACCTTC
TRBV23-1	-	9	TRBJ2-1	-	CASLGVIFF	TGCGCCAGCTTGGGAGTTATTTTCTTC